A selection of T cell receptor beta chains follows, all from one sample in a study of T cell repertoires in cytomegalovirus infection. TCRdb ran MiXCR on the reads and lists one entry per CDR3 protein. Counted here are about 400,000 distinct CDR3 sequences, about a sixth occurring once; the ten biggest clones make up 7.5% to 9.5%. The source material was PBMCs. These TCRs come from a human donor in good health (CMV status not recorded). Some clones in this sample may be carry-over from other donors' samples. Each CDR3 is given with its conserved first and last residue. A D gene is named only where the DNA matches it firmly. The size of a clone is reported for some rows only, either as once, few or many, or as a class for expanded clones.

CDR3aa: CASSLDTLGATQNTEAFF; CDR3nt: TGTGCCAGCAGCTTAGATACGTTGGGGGCGACCCAGAACACTGAAGCTTTCTTT; d_gene: NA; v_gene: TRBV11-2; abundance: many; j_gene: TRBJ1-1
CDR3aa: CASSQVPGGEAEAFF; CDR3nt: TGCGCCAGCAGCCAAGTTCCAGGGGGGGAGGCTGAAGCTTTCTTT; d_gene: TRBD1; v_gene: TRBV4-1; abundance: many; j_gene: TRBJ1-1
CDR3aa: CASSRIPKEQFF; CDR3nt: TGTGCCAGCAGCCGAATCCCGAAGGAGCAGTTCTTC; d_gene: NA; v_gene: TRBV3-1; abundance: NA; j_gene: TRBJ2-1
CDR3aa: CASSLNDYGYTF; CDR3nt: TGTGCCAGCAGCCTGAACGACTATGGCTACACCTTC; d_gene: NA; v_gene: TRBV5-4; abundance: NA; j_gene: TRBJ1-2
CDR3aa: CAWSSSRQAPGETQYF; CDR3nt: TGTGCCTGGAGCTCATCCAGACAGGCCCCGGGAGAGACCCAGTACTTC; d_gene: NA; v_gene: TRBV30; abundance: few; j_gene: TRBJ2-5
CDR3aa: CASSSSGLRGNEQFF; CDR3nt: TGTGCCAGCAGCTCCAGCGGGCTCAGAGGCAATGAGCAGTTCTTC; d_gene: NA; v_gene: TRBV7-2; abundance: many; j_gene: TRBJ2-1
CDR3aa: CASSRTGVGRETQYF; CDR3nt: TGTGCCAGCAGCCGGACAGGGGTCGGAAGAGAGACCCAGTACTTC; d_gene: TRBD1; v_gene: TRBV28; abundance: few; j_gene: TRBJ2-5
CDR3aa: CASRIVGQAHLGDTEAFF; CDR3nt: TGTGCCAGCAGGATTGTCGGACAGGCCCATCTGGGGGACACTGAAGCTTTCTTT; d_gene: TRBD1; v_gene: TRBV6-2/TRBV6-3; abundance: many; j_gene: TRBJ1-1
CDR3aa: CSALGQGYEQYF; CDR3nt: TGCAGTGCGTTGGGACAGGGGTACGAGCAGTACTTC; d_gene: TRBD1; v_gene: TRBV20-1; abundance: few; j_gene: TRBJ2-7
CDR3aa: CASSGDRAHEQYF; CDR3nt: TGTGCCAGCAGTGGGGACAGGGCCCACGAGCAGTACTTC; d_gene: TRBD1; v_gene: TRBV12-3/TRBV12-4; abundance: many; j_gene: TRBJ2-7
CDR3aa: CASSLGRQSGNTIYF; CDR3nt: TGTGCCAGCAGCTTAGGACGGCAATCTGGAAACACCATATATTTT; d_gene: NA; v_gene: TRBV7-2; abundance: many; j_gene: TRBJ1-3
CDR3aa: CASSPDLAKNIQYF; CDR3nt: TGTGCCAGCTCACCCGACCTAGCCAAAAACATTCAGTACTTC; d_gene: NA; v_gene: TRBV18; abundance: many; j_gene: TRBJ2-4
CDR3aa: CAWRRTGGPENTEAFF; CDR3nt: TGTGCCTGGAGGCGAACAGGGGGCCCGGAGAACACTGAAGCTTTCTTT; d_gene: TRBD1; v_gene: TRBV30; abundance: NA; j_gene: TRBJ1-1
CDR3aa: CASSSLPGDTQYF; CDR3nt: TGTGCCAGCAGCTCCCTGCCCGGGGATACGCAGTATTTT; d_gene: NA; v_gene: TRBV7-6; abundance: many; j_gene: TRBJ2-3
CDR3aa: CASRPSLAGEETQYF; CDR3nt: TGTGCCAGCAGGCCCTCCCTAGCGGGGGAGGAGACCCAGTACTTC; d_gene: TRBD2; v_gene: TRBV2; abundance: NA; j_gene: TRBJ2-5
CDR3aa: CASSSVFGTNTQYF; CDR3nt: TGTGCCAGCAGTTCCGTCTTCGGGACAAATACGCAGTATTTT; d_gene: NA; v_gene: TRBV6-1; abundance: many; j_gene: TRBJ2-3
CDR3aa: CASSGTGSRGLTGELFF; CDR3nt: TGTGCCAGCAGCGGCACGGGGTCCCGGGGGCTCACCGGGGAGCTGTTTTTT; d_gene: NA; v_gene: TRBV7-2; abundance: NA; j_gene: TRBJ2-2
CDR3aa: CASSGLAGDLTGEQFF; CDR3nt: TGCGCCAGCAGCGGACTAGCGGGAGACTTGACGGGTGAGCAGTTCTTC; d_gene: TRBD2; v_gene: TRBV5-1; abundance: once; j_gene: TRBJ2-1
CDR3aa: CATSRERQGAYEQYF; CDR3nt: TGTGCCACCAGCAGAGAAAGACAGGGGGCTTACGAGCAGTACTTC; d_gene: TRBD1; v_gene: TRBV15; abundance: few; j_gene: TRBJ2-7
CDR3aa: CASSPPGAINNEQFF; CDR3nt: TGTGCCAGCAGCCCCCCGGGGGCAATTAACAATGAGCAGTTCTTC; d_gene: NA; v_gene: TRBV7-3; abundance: once; j_gene: TRBJ2-1
CDR3aa: CASSLARGDYNSPLHF; CDR3nt: TGTGCCAGCAGCTTAGCGCGGGGTGACTATAATTCACCCCTCCACTTT; d_gene: NA; v_gene: TRBV7-9; abundance: NA; j_gene: TRBJ1-6
CDR3aa: CASSLRTGANTGELFF; CDR3nt: TGTGCCAGCAGCCTCCGGACAGGGGCGAACACCGGGGAGCTGTTTTTT; d_gene: TRBD1; v_gene: TRBV7-2; abundance: many; j_gene: TRBJ2-2
CDR3aa: CASSPPGLAGGLEQYF; CDR3nt: TGTGCCAGCAGCCCCCCAGGGCTAGCGGGGGGGCTCGAGCAGTACTTC; d_gene: TRBD2; v_gene: TRBV7-8; abundance: many; j_gene: TRBJ2-7
CDR3aa: CSAPPGLALRTQYF; CDR3nt: TGCAGTGCGCCTCCGGGACTAGCGCTGCGTACGCAGTATTTT; d_gene: TRBD2; v_gene: TRBV20-1; abundance: NA; j_gene: TRBJ2-3
CDR3aa: CASNERTGTSGANVLTF; CDR3nt: TGCGCCAGCAACGAACGGACAGGGACCTCTGGGGCCAACGTCCTGACTTTC; d_gene: TRBD1; v_gene: TRBV5-1; abundance: NA; j_gene: TRBJ2-6
CDR3aa: CSAQTGGNYGYTF; CDR3nt: TGCAGCGCCCAGACAGGGGGCAACTATGGCTACACCTTC; d_gene: TRBD1; v_gene: TRBV29-1; abundance: few; j_gene: TRBJ1-2
CDR3aa: CASTPQGASTEAFF; CDR3nt: TGTGCCAGTACCCCACAGGGGGCAAGCACTGAAGCTTTCTTT; d_gene: TRBD1; v_gene: TRBV19; abundance: NA; j_gene: TRBJ1-1
CDR3aa: CATSREASGTPYNEQFF; CDR3nt: TGTGCCACCAGCAGAGAGGCATCCGGGACTCCGTACAATGAGCAGTTCTTC; d_gene: NA; v_gene: TRBV15; abundance: NA; j_gene: TRBJ2-1
CDR3aa: CSVGYNSPLHF; CDR3nt: TGCAGTGTAGGGTATAATTCACCCCTCCACTTT; d_gene: NA; v_gene: TRBV20-1; abundance: few; j_gene: TRBJ1-6
CDR3aa: CSASPTNEKLFF; CDR3nt: TGCAGTGCTTCGCCAACTAATGAAAAACTGTTTTTT; d_gene: NA; v_gene: TRBV20-1; abundance: few; j_gene: TRBJ1-4
CDR3aa: CASSYGRPSSGNTIYF; CDR3nt: TGTGCCAGCAGTTACGGGAGACCTAGCTCTGGAAACACCATATATTTT; d_gene: NA; v_gene: TRBV6-5; abundance: many; j_gene: TRBJ1-3
CDR3aa: CASSLGIDEQYF; CDR3nt: TGTGCCAGCAGCCTTGGAATAGACGAGCAGTACTTC; d_gene: NA; v_gene: TRBV5-4; abundance: many; j_gene: TRBJ2-7
CDR3aa: CSARDWGESEKLFF; CDR3nt: TGCAGTGCTAGAGATTGGGGGGAATCTGAAAAACTGTTTTTT; d_gene: NA; v_gene: TRBV20-1; abundance: NA; j_gene: TRBJ1-4
CDR3aa: CAWNPGRRLGEQYF; CDR3nt: TGTGCCTGGAATCCGGGACGGCGTTTGGGGGAGCAGTACTTC; d_gene: NA; v_gene: TRBV30; abundance: NA; j_gene: TRBJ2-7
CDR3aa: CASSLRGLHSQYF; CDR3nt: TGTGCCAGCAGCCTCAGGGGACTCCATTCCCAGTACTTC; d_gene: NA; v_gene: TRBV7-2; abundance: many; j_gene: TRBJ2-5
CDR3aa: CASSQVDEQYF; CDR3nt: TGTGCCAGCAGCCAAGTTGACGAGCAGTACTTC; d_gene: NA; v_gene: TRBV4-2; abundance: few; j_gene: TRBJ2-7
CDR3aa: CASSQGHPVQDTQYF; CDR3nt: TGCGCCAGCAGCCAGGGGCACCCAGTTCAGGATACGCAGTATTTT; d_gene: NA; v_gene: TRBV4-1; abundance: NA; j_gene: TRBJ2-3
CDR3aa: CASSPVGVSYNEQFF; CDR3nt: TGTGCCAGCAGCCCCGTCGGGGTCTCCTACAATGAGCAGTTCTTC; d_gene: NA; v_gene: TRBV28; abundance: NA; j_gene: TRBJ2-1
CDR3aa: CASSRSSGIYEQYF; CDR3nt: TGTGCCAGCAGTCGGTCGAGCGGGATCTACGAGCAGTACTTC; d_gene: TRBD2; v_gene: TRBV28; abundance: NA; j_gene: TRBJ2-7
CDR3aa: CASSWAPGHPTTHTGELFF; CDR3nt: TGTGCCAGCAGCTGGGCTCCGGGACACCCGACCACACACACCGGGGAGCTGTTTTTT; d_gene: NA; v_gene: TRBV7-9; abundance: few; j_gene: TRBJ2-2
CDR3aa: CASSLLAENTGELFF; CDR3nt: TGTGCCAGCAGCCTACTAGCGGAAAACACCGGGGAGCTGTTTTTT; d_gene: TRBD2; v_gene: TRBV11-2; abundance: many; j_gene: TRBJ2-2
CDR3aa: CSAGRGNTGELFF; CDR3nt: TGCAGTGCCGGGCGGGGGAATACCGGGGAGCTGTTTTTT; d_gene: TRBD2; v_gene: TRBV20-1; abundance: few; j_gene: TRBJ2-2
CDR3aa: CASSLSGHYTYEQYF; CDR3nt: TGTGCCAGCAGCCTTAGCGGACACTATACCTACGAGCAGTACTTC; d_gene: NA; v_gene: TRBV7-2; abundance: many; j_gene: TRBJ2-7
CDR3aa: CATSRAGANYEQYF; CDR3nt: TGTGCCACCAGCAGAGCGGGGGCGAACTACGAGCAGTACTTC; d_gene: NA; v_gene: TRBV15; abundance: NA; j_gene: TRBJ2-7
CDR3aa: CASSPFRGEETQYF; CDR3nt: TGTGCCAGCAGCCCTTTCCGGGGGGAAGAGACCCAGTACTTC; d_gene: TRBD2; v_gene: TRBV7-8; abundance: NA; j_gene: TRBJ2-5
CDR3aa: CASSGFRETQYF; CDR3nt: TGTGCCAGCAGCGGGTTCCGGGAGACCCAGTACTTC; d_gene: NA; v_gene: TRBV7-2; abundance: many; j_gene: TRBJ2-5
CDR3aa: CASSLTRFTDTQYF; CDR3nt: TGTGCCAGCAGTCTCACTCGCTTCACAGATACGCAGTATTTT; d_gene: NA; v_gene: TRBV12-3/TRBV12-4; abundance: NA; j_gene: TRBJ2-3
CDR3aa: CASGTQFNSPLHF; CDR3nt: TGTGCCAGCGGAACCCAGTTTAATTCACCCCTCCACTTT; d_gene: NA; v_gene: TRBV7-2; abundance: many; j_gene: TRBJ1-6
CDR3aa: CASSVASSSYNEQFF; CDR3nt: TGTGCCAGCAGCGTAGCAAGCAGCTCCTACAATGAGCAGTTCTTC; d_gene: NA; v_gene: TRBV9; abundance: many; j_gene: TRBJ2-1
CDR3aa: CSARGTVNQPQHF; CDR3nt: TGCAGTGCTAGAGGGACAGTGAATCAGCCCCAGCATTTT; d_gene: NA; v_gene: TRBV20-1; abundance: NA; j_gene: TRBJ1-5
CDR3aa: CASSPLGVGANVLTF; CDR3nt: TGTGCCAGCTCACCACTGGGGGTTGGGGCCAACGTCCTGACTTTC; d_gene: NA; v_gene: TRBV18; abundance: NA; j_gene: TRBJ2-6
CDR3aa: CASSHQQSAYEQFF; CDR3nt: TGTGCCAGCAGCCACCAACAGTCGGCATATGAGCAGTTCTTC; d_gene: NA; v_gene: TRBV5-5; abundance: NA; j_gene: TRBJ2-1